Listed below are T cell receptor beta chains from one sample, sequenced in a study of identical twins. TCRdb processed the 5' RACE reads anew with MiXCR; each CDR3 protein has one entry. The top ten clones hold roughly 0.44% of a sample with about 530,000 distinct CDR3 sequences, roughly 15% of them seen once. These sequences were also reported in another study, on yellow fever vaccine responses in identical twins.

What was sequenced was CD4+ T cells sorted from blood. Receptor source: a woman aged 18-29 years in good health. Both conserved end residues are part of each CDR3. D genes are given only for firm matches. Some rows mark clone size as missing; the rest say once, few, many or name a class of expanded clone.

D	J	size	length	V	CDR3	DNA
TRBD2	TRBJ2-3	-	16	TRBV12-3/TRBV12-4	CASSLGAGAATDTQYF	TGTGCCAGCAGTCTTGGAGCGGGGGCCGCCACAGATACGCAGTATTTT
-	TRBJ2-3	-	14	TRBV5-1	CASSLAGFRDTQYF	TGCGCCAGCAGCTTGGCCGGGTTCAGAGATACGCAGTATTTT
-	TRBJ2-3	few	15	TRBV4-1	CASSQDGAETDTQYF	TGCGCCAGCAGCCAAGACGGCGCAGAGACAGATACGCAGTATTTT
TRBD2	TRBJ2-7	-	20	TRBV10-2	CASSESLGTRLRFISYEQYF	TGCGCCAGCAGTGAGTCGCTAGGGACTAGACTTCGATTTATCTCCTACGAGCAGTACTTC
TRBD1	TRBJ2-1	few	19	TRBV24-1	CATSDPMTGGAGSYNEQFF	TGTGCCACCAGTGATCCGATGACAGGGGGCGCGGGCTCCTACAATGAGCAGTTCTTC
TRBD2	TRBJ2-1	-	17	TRBV2	CASSPGLLSNSYNEQFF	TGTGCCAGCAGTCCGGGACTACTTTCTAACTCCTACAATGAGCAGTTCTTC
TRBD1	TRBJ2-7	few	14	TRBV7-9	CASSFGTGMVEQYF	TGTGCCAGCAGCTTCGGGACAGGGATGGTCGAGCAGTACTTC
TRBD2	TRBJ2-3	many	14	TRBV20-1	CSASTSGVRNTQYF	TGCAGTGCTAGTACTAGCGGGGTCCGTAATACGCAGTATTTT
TRBD1	TRBJ1-1	many	15	TRBV4-1	CASSQRDRATTEAFF	TGCGCCAGCAGCCAACGGGACAGGGCAACCACTGAAGCTTTCTTT
TRBD2	TRBJ2-5	-	14	TRBV20-1	CSAVTSGGSGTQYF	TGCAGTGCCGTGACTAGCGGGGGGTCGGGGACCCAGTACTTC
-	TRBJ2-3	few	15	TRBV7-9	CASSFPGLGGDTQYF	TGTGCCAGCAGCTTTCCGGGACTAGGGGGCGATACGCAGTATTTT
-	TRBJ2-3	many	12	TRBV10-3	CAISYNTDTQYF	TGTGCCATCAGCTACAACACAGATACGCAGTATTTT
TRBD1	TRBJ2-3	few	16	TRBV11-3	CASSFGGTGVTDTQYF	TGTGCCAGCAGCTTCGGGGGGACAGGGGTGACAGATACGCAGTATTTT